This T cell receptor beta chain was sequenced for a study of T cells after yellow fever vaccination. Study-wide findings and caveats: The CD4 and CD8 compartments had a small share of their clonotypes in common. High-abundance clonotypes from the bulk population could contaminate FACS-sorted repertoires.

CDR3 size: 12 residues. V lost 7 bases, J lost 3 bases, and 10 bases lay in between. Germline CDR1 DFQATT, CDR2 SNEGSKA (reference sequence). This clonotype was counted a few times. Antigen specificity is unknown. TCRdb itself ran the 5' RACE reads through MiXCR, one entry per CDR3 protein. The table has under 300,000 distinct CDR3 sequences, 6.5% to 8.5% seen once. Specimen: CD4+ T cells sorted from PBMCs, collected 15 days after the yellow fever booster vaccination. The V and J genes are TRBV20-1 and TRBJ1-5; D is undetermined. The receptor was derived from a man younger than 45 who received the YFV17D yellow fever vaccine. This CDR3 reads CSGTRVNQPQHF. The CDR3 DNA reads as TGCAGTGGGACGAGAGTCAATCAGCCCCAGCATTTT.